This entry lists 31 T cell receptor beta chains sequenced from one sample in a study of CD8+CD57+ T cells in acquired aplastic anemia. CDR3 and TCR beta VDJ profiling relied on genomic DNA as the template. TCRdb redid the calling of the reads with MiXCR, one entry per CDR3 protein. Of 86,000 or so distinct CDR3 sequences listed, about half are singletons. The sequencing input was sorted CD4+, CD8+, or CD8+CD57+ T cells (not recorded which) from PBMCs. Source of these receptors: a human donor in good health, serving as a control.

This clonotype was counted at least ten times. The chain recombines TRBV7-6 with TRBJ2-3, with no clear D. Per the germline V gene, CDR1 is SGHVS and CDR2 is FNYEAQ. Trimming removed 5 bases from V and 1 base from J, with 13 bases in between. This CDR3 comprises 15 residues. The DNA for the CDR3 is TGTGCCAGCAGCCACCACCAGTTGGGCACAGATACGCAGTATTTT. Translation: CASSHHQLGTDTQYF.

This clonotype was seen many times. This rearrangement joins TRBV5-4 to TRBJ2-7, with D perhaps being TRBD1 or TRBD2 (5 bases each). The CDR3 has 16 residues. V was pared by 4 bases and J by 7 bases, with 24 bases between. The germline V gene encodes CDR1 SGHNT and CDR2 YYREEE (reference sequence). The DNA of the CDR3 is TGTGCCAGCAGCCTTTCATCTACCGGGGACGTAGGAGAGCAGTACTTC. It is translated as CASSLSSTGDVGEQYF.

The rearrangement links TRBV7-9 to TRBJ1-6; D ambiguous. V shed 5 bases and J shed 13 bases, with 12 bases lying between them. The CDR3 is 12 residues long. The V gene's germline CDR1 is SEHNR and CDR2 FQNEAQ (reference sequence). CDR3 loop: CASSPASLPLHF. The CDR3 DNA reads as TGTGCCAGCAGCCCCGCGTCCCTGCCCCTCCACTTT.

The CDR3 DNA follows: TGCAGCGTTGACCCGGGACAGGCTTATTCACCCCTCCACTTT. It specifies CSVDPGQAYSPLHF. The chain employs TRBV29-1 and TRBJ1-6; the match to TRBD1 covers 8 bases. V was pared by 3 bases and J by 8 bases, with 6 bases of the junction left unmatched. CDR3 size: 14 residues. Germline CDR1 SQVTM, CDR2 ANQGSEA.

The chain is built from TRBV9 and TRBJ1-1, with D unclear. This CDR3 spans 13 amino acids. Trimming took off 4 bases at V and 7 bases at J, with 14 bases between the two ends. Germline V gene sequence: CDR1 SGDLS, CDR2 YYNGEE. The DNA of the CDR3 is TGTGCCAGCAGCCCCGCTCAGGTGGGTGAAGCTTTCTTT. Its protein is CASSPAQVGEAFF.

Comments on this clonotype: A clone one base away is much larger, so this may be a read error. The J gene is TRBJ2-1, the V gene TRBV10-2, with a tentative D call TRBD2 (5 bases). Germline CDR1 and CDR2: WSHSY and SAAADI. The CDR3 has 14 amino acids. The CDR3 DNA is TGCGCCAGTAGTAGCGCTAGCTCCTACAGTGAGCAGTTCTTC. It is translated as CASSSASSYSEQFF.

This clonotype was found many times. V is TRBV12-3 or TRBV12-4 and J is TRBJ1-2, with D uncertain. The CDR3 contains 11 residues. V dropped 8 bases and J dropped 4 bases, with 8 bases sitting between them. The CDR3 DNA sequence: TGTGCCAGCTCCGATATCTATGGCTACACCTTC. Translating it yields CASSDIYGYTF.

The chain couples TRBV13 to TRBJ1-3; D is uncertain. The V end lost 5 bases, the J end lost 4 bases, and 9 bases lay between the germline ends. The germline gives CDR1 PRHDT, CDR2 FYEKMQ (reference sequence). This CDR3 is 13 amino acids long. Here the CDR3 DNA reads TGTGCCAGCAGCCCACTACAGGGAAACACCATATATTTT. Residues: CASSPLQGNTIYF.

The V and J genes are TRBV2 and TRBJ1-6; D possibly corresponds to TRBD1 (5 bases). The CDR3 is 15 residues long. The germline V and J ends were trimmed by 5 bases and 8 bases, with 16 bases remaining between them. CDR1 is SNHLY and CDR2 is FYNNEI in the germline V gene. This chain's CDR3 is CASSPLTGQDSPLHF. The CDR3 DNA follows: TGTGCCAGCAGTCCGCTGACGGGGCAGGATTCACCCCTCCACTTT.

This clonotype came up many times. The chain recombines TRBV5-1 with TRBJ1-1; D remains ambiguous. The V end lost 5 bases, the J end lost 5 bases, and 10 bases lay between the germline ends. This CDR3 has 12 amino acids. Germline V gene data show CDR1 as SGHRS and CDR2 as YFSETQ. The chain's CDR3 is CASSSLETEAFF. In nucleotides, the CDR3 is TGCGCCAGCAGTTCCCTGGAAACTGAAGCTTTCTTT.

CDR3 nucleotides: TGTGCCACCAGCATAGGGGGACAGGGGAACACTGAAGCTTTCTTT. Residues: CATSIGGQGNTEAFF. The J gene is TRBJ1-1, the V gene TRBV15; 9 bases map to TRBD1. This CDR3 spans 15 amino acids. Germline assignment: CDR1 LNHNV and CDR2 YYDKDF (reference sequence). V lost 4 bases and J lost 1; bases outside the gene matches: 4.

The gene calls are TRBV27 and TRBJ1-5; TRBD1 might be the D (6 bases). This CDR3 spans 15 amino acids. The V end lost 5 bases, the J end lost 7 bases, and 18 bases lay between the germline ends. Germline loops: CDR1 MNHEY, CDR2 SMNVEV (reference sequence). CDR3 bases: TGTGCCAGCAGTGAACAGGGTCCGGGCGGGCAGCCCCAGCATTTT. This gives the protein CASSEQGPGGQPQHF.

This chain links TRBV2 with TRBJ2-7; 7 bases align to TRBD2. The CDR3 extends over 12 amino acids. Trimming at V came to 7 bases and at J to 5 bases, leaving 5 bases not matched to a gene. Germline values: CDR1 SNHLY, CDR2 FYNNEI. The DNA for the CDR3 is TGTGCCAGCAATCCGGGGGGAAACGAGCAGTACTTC. Protein sequence: CASNPGGNEQYF.

This clonotype was seen once. This sequence may be a read error, since a much larger clone differs from it by one base. This chain links TRBV9 with TRBJ2-1; 8 bases align to TRBD1. The germline gives CDR1 SGDLS, CDR2 YYNGEE. V lost 0 bases, J lost 5 bases, and 4 bases stayed unmatched. The CDR3 has 15 residues. The CDR3 region has the DNA TGTGCCAGCAGCGTAGCAGGGGGCCATCACAATGAGCAGTTCTTC. It specifies CASSVAGGHHNEQFF.

This clonotype was picked up one time. No conserved phenylalanine or tryptophan is present at the end of the CDR3, so a read error is the likely explanation. The chain recombines TRBV19 with TRBJ1-5, with 7 bases that match TRBD1. From germline, CDR1 is LNHDA and CDR2 SQIVND (reference sequence). The CDR3 length is 15 residues. V dropped 6 bases and J dropped 5; count of bases not matched to a gene: 10. DNA of the CDR3: TGTGCCAGTAGGGGTTACAGGAGGGGGCATCAGCCCCAGCATTGT. Encoded protein: CASRGYRRGHQPQHC.

V is TRBV15 and J is TRBJ2-5; D uncertain. This CDR3 has 12 residues. Germline assignment: CDR1 LNHNV and CDR2 YYDKDF (reference sequence). The V end was cut by 2 bases, the J end by 0 bases, with 1 base between. CDR3 in DNA: TGTGCCACCAGCAGATACCAAGAGACCCAGTACTTC. The encoded protein is CATSRYQETQYF.

This clonotype was seen a handful of times. The chain joins TRBV6-7 to TRBJ2-2; D remains unclear. TRBV6-7 is treated as an ORF (open reading frame) with a function not yet certain. This CDR3 region has 15 residues. Trimming took off 0 bases at V and 1 base at J, with 6 bases between the two ends. The CDR3 reads CASSYSTKNTGELFF. The CDR3 nucleotides are TGTGCCAGCAGTTACTCGACGAAGAACACCGGGGAGCTGTTTTTT.

This clonotype was seen at least ten times. The chain is built from TRBV11-3 and TRBJ2-7; TRBD1 matches at 8 bases. With 5 bases clipped from V and 0 bases from J, the junction kept 6 bases outside the gene matches. Looked up from germline, CDR1 is SGHNT and CDR2 is YENEEA. The CDR3 totals 15 residues. The chain's CDR3 is CASSVGTGRSYEQYF. The CDR3 DNA reads as TGTGCCAGCAGCGTAGGGACAGGCCGCTCCTACGAGCAGTACTTC.

V gene TRBV20-1 combines with J gene TRBJ2-7, with 8 positions matching TRBD1. There are 13 residues in the CDR3. With 6 bases clipped from V and 1 base from J, the junction kept 5 bases outside the gene matches. Germline CDR1 and CDR2: DFQATT and SNEGSKA (reference sequence). CDR3 region: CSAPGQESYEQYF. CDR3 bases: TGCAGTGCCCCGGGACAGGAATCCTACGAGCAGTACTTC.

The rearrangement joins TRBV25-1 to TRBJ2-5; 9 bases line up with TRBD2. In germline, CDR1 is MGHDK, CDR2 SYGVNS. The CDR3 loop spans 15 amino acids. V dropped 4 bases and J dropped 4; count of bases not matched to a gene: 7. The CDR3 nucleotides are TGTGCCAGCAGTGCCCTAGCGGGACCGGGAGAGACCCAGTACTTC. This sequence encodes CASSALAGPGETQYF. Using reference TRBV25-1 and TRBJ2-5 for the parts outside the CDR3, the full variable domain is EADIYQTPRYLVIGTGKKITLECSQTMGHDKMYWYQQDPGMELHLIHYSYGVNSTEKGDLSSESTVSRIRTEHFPLTLESARPSHTSQYLCASSALAGPGETQYFGPGTRLLVL.

Ten or more counts support this clonotype. The chain carries TRBV9 and TRBJ2-5, with D possibly called TRBD1 or TRBD2 (5 bases each). The germline V and J ends were trimmed by 3 bases and 5 bases, with 20 bases remaining between them. Germline CDR1 and CDR2: SGDLS and YYNGEE. The CDR3 totals 16 residues. The CDR3 reads CASSGRDHAARETQYF. In DNA, the CDR3 is TGTGCCAGCAGCGGAAGGGACCACGCCGCGAGGGAGACCCAGTACTTC.

This clonotype has a count of ten or more. The CDR3 DNA follows: TGTGCCAGCAGCTTAGCGGGTAGCTACGGGGCCAACGTCCTGACTTTC. This gives the protein CASSLAGSYGANVLTF. The chain recombines TRBV7-9 with TRBJ2-6; no definite D call. Germline V gene sequence: CDR1 SEHNR, CDR2 FQNEAQ (reference sequence). The CDR3 runs 16 residues. Trimming took 0 bases from V and 4 from J, leaving 10 bases between them.

The chain couples TRBV19 to TRBJ1-5; D gene unclear. The germline gives CDR1 LNHDA, CDR2 SQIVND (reference sequence). This CDR3 is built from 12 residues. The CDR3, as DNA: TGTGCGCAGGAAGATAGCAATCAGCCCCAGCATTTT. It yields the protein CAQEDSNQPQHF.

This chain joins TRBV2 and TRBJ2-3; 7 bases line up with TRBD1. Germline trimming cut 4 bases from V and 2 bases from J; bases unmatched to any gene: 6. The germline V gene encodes CDR1 SNHLY and CDR2 FYNNEI. The CDR3 has 15 residues. CDR3 region: CASSAVQGPTDTQYF. DNA of the CDR3: TGTGCCAGCAGTGCCGTACAGGGGCCCACAGATACGCAGTATTTT.

The table lists this clonotype with a count of one. V usage is TRBV9 and J usage is TRBJ1-6; D is possibly TRBD1 (5 bases). The germline gives CDR1 SGDLS, CDR2 YYNGEE. V shed 4 bases and J shed 10 bases, with 9 bases lying between them. This CDR3 is 12 amino acids long. The CDR3 DNA sequence: TGTGCCAGCAGCCAGGGTAGGTCACCCCTCCACTTT. Translated: CASSQGRSPLHF.

The rearrangement links TRBV6-4 to TRBJ1-2; 8 bases are a match to TRBD1. The V gene end was trimmed by 5 bases and the J gene end by 5 bases; junction bases not matched to a gene: 13. The CDR3 spans 16 residues. CDR1 MRHNA and CDR2 SNTAGT come from the germline V gene. The CDR3 coding sequence is TGTGCCAGCAGTTTATCTTCGACAGGGGCCACTTATGGCTACACCTTC. Translating gives CASSLSSTGATYGYTF.

In this sample, this clonotype turned up a few times. This sequence joins TRBV10-1 and TRBJ2-2; D call uncertain. The CDR3 covers 13 residues. Germline V gene lookup returns CDR1 WNHNN and CDR2 SYGVQD (reference sequence). Trimming took 0 bases from V and 9 from J, leaving 8 bases between them. The CDR3 nucleotides read TGCGCCAGCAGTGAGTCGAAATTGAGGGAGCTGTTTTTT. This codes for CASSESKLRELFF.

This clonotype was detected ten times or more. The chain links TRBV20-1 to TRBJ2-1; 14 nucleotides agree with TRBD2. Losses at the gene ends were 5 bases for V and 0 bases for J; bases not matched to a gene: 9. CDR1 is DFQATT and CDR2 is SNEGSKA in the germline V gene (reference sequence). CDR3 length: 18 residues. CDR3: CSAWGLAGVPTSYNEQFF. CDR3 DNA: TGCAGTGCTTGGGGACTAGCGGGAGTCCCAACCTCCTACAATGAGCAGTTCTTC.

This chain uses TRBV24-1 with TRBJ1-1, with TRBD1 as a possible D gene (5 bases). Germline V gene sequence: CDR1 KGHDR, CDR2 SFDVKD. V was cut by 10 bases and J by 1 base, with 12 bases left in between. CDR3 size: 13 residues. The CDR3: CATQTAPNTEAFF. As DNA, the CDR3 is TGTGCCACACAGACAGCGCCGAACACTGAAGCTTTCTTT.

CDR3 bases: TGTGCCAGTAGTTTCTTGACAGGAACGAACACTGAAGCTTTCTTT. Translating gives CASSFLTGTNTEAFF. V is TRBV19 and J is TRBJ1-1; D is perhaps TRBD1 (6 bases). Trimming took 5 bases from V and 1 from J, leaving 14 bases between them. CDR3 length: 15 amino acids. Per germline, CDR1 LNHDA and CDR2 SQIVND (reference sequence).

This clonotype has a handful of counts. The V gene is TRBV19, the J gene TRBJ1-1, with D perhaps matching TRBD1 (6 bases). The CDR3 runs 13 residues. V was trimmed by 6 bases and J by 9 bases, leaving 17 bases between them. The germline V gene encodes CDR1 LNHDA and CDR2 SQIVND (reference sequence). CDR3 residues: CASRGAGTTQAFF. The CDR3, as DNA: TGTGCCAGTAGGGGGGCGGGGACGACACAAGCTTTCTTT.